The 13 T cell receptor beta chains presented below share a single source sample, sequenced in a study of identical twins. TCRdb re-called the 5' RACE reads through MiXCR, storing one row per CDR3 protein. This repertoire shows hundreds of thousands of distinct CDR3 sequences, approximately 13% found once; its top ten account for 1.5% to 2%. The same specimen was also included in a second study, on yellow fever vaccine responses in identical twins.

Source material: PBMCs. Receptors were obtained from a woman in her late teens or twenties in good health.

This clonotype was counted ten times or more. This chain links TRBV15 with TRBJ2-5, with D hard to call. This CDR3 is 13 amino acids long. V lost 0 bases and J 5 bases, leaving 7 bases between the germline ends. Germline values: CDR1 LNHNV, CDR2 YYDKDF (reference sequence). DNA of the CDR3: TGTGCCACCAGCAGAGATCTAGTGGAGACCCAGTACTTC. Amino acids: CATSRDLVETQYF.

CDR3 bases: TGCGCCAGCAGCTTGGGGACCAGGCGGGAGGGCCCATCGGAGCAGTTCTTC. This sequence encodes CASSLGTRREGPSEQFF. This rearrangement joins TRBV5-1 to TRBJ2-1, with 9 bases lining up with TRBD2. Unmatched junction bases numbered 14, after V lost 0 bases and J lost 10 bases. Germline V gives CDR1 SGHRS, CDR2 YFSETQ. This CDR3 region has 17 residues.

This clonotype was detected ten times or more. Because the CDR3 is missing its conserved closing phenylalanine or tryptophan, this is likely a read error. Because the CDR3's place on the DNA is in doubt, the DNA is left out and the CDR3 is given as listed by TCRdb. The gene calls are TRBV12-3 or TRBV12-4 and TRBJ1-2; TRBD1 reflects the table's D call only, with no check against the DNA. The CDR3 is made up of 12 amino acids, end residues included. The CDR3 loop reads CASKRQGAVYLV.

The genes are TRBV6-4 and TRBJ1-1; maybe TRBD1 (6 bases). There are 20 residues in the CDR3. V was cut by 4 bases and J by 0 bases, with 27 bases left in between. CDR1 MRHNA and CDR2 SNTAGT come from the germline V gene. CDR3 nucleotides: TGTGCCAGCAGTGGCCGAGGAAGCCGGGACATAACCTCCGTGAACACTGAAGCTTTCTTT. It codes for CASSGRGSRDITSVNTEAFF.

This clonotype appeared a few times. Relative to the germline gene, one junction end is altered; a read error may explain this. The rearrangement links TRBV10-2 to TRBJ2-2, with a possible D match to TRBD1 (6 bases). Germline V gene lookup returns CDR1 WSHSY and CDR2 SAAADI. There are 14 residues in the CDR3. The CDR3 region has the DNA TGCGCCAGCAGTGAGTCGGGACACGACGTCCTGGCCTATTTT. Protein sequence: CASSESGHDVLAYF.

This clonotype showed up just a few times. In DNA, the CDR3 is TGCGCCAGCAGCTGGGGGACAGAAGACACTGAAGCTTTCTTT. Its protein is CASSWGTEDTEAFF. The chain links TRBV5-1 to TRBJ1-1; the match to TRBD1 covers 7 bases. From germline, CDR1 is SGHRS and CDR2 YFSETQ. This CDR3 is built from 14 residues. V gave up 3 bases and J gave up 3 bases; unmatched junction bases: 5.

This clonotype was seen more than once but under ten times. This sequence joins TRBV7-8 and TRBJ2-2, with TRBD2 identical over 16 bases. The CDR3 is 18 residues long. J was trimmed by 4 bases and V by 4 bases; bases with no gene match: 6. Germline-derived CDR1 and CDR2 are SGHVS and FQNEAQ. The CDR3 bases are TGTGCCAGCAGCTCGGGACTAGCGGGGGGGCCAGTCACCGGGGAGCTGTTTTTT. It yields the protein CASSSGLAGGPVTGELFF.

The V gene is TRBV4-1, the J gene TRBJ2-3; 11 nucleotides agree with TRBD1. The germline V gene encodes CDR1 MGHRA and CDR2 YSYEKL. This CDR3 spans 17 amino acids. The V segment lost 5 bases and the J segment 4 bases; nucleotides outside the gene matches: 11. The chain's CDR3 is CASSIYPDRGRSDTQYF. Here the CDR3 DNA reads TGCGCCAGCAGCATATACCCGGACAGGGGGCGTTCAGATACGCAGTATTTT.

A few counts support this clonotype. The chain has TRBV5-1 and TRBJ2-1; tentatively, D is TRBD1 or TRBD2 (5 bases each). Germline-derived CDR1 and CDR2 are SGHRS and YFSETQ. The CDR3 extends over 13 amino acids. Trimming removed 2 bases from V and 9 bases from J, with 12 bases in between. The CDR3 DNA sequence: TGCGCCAGCAGCTTTATGGGGACGGGTGAGCAGTTCTTC. It yields the protein CASSFMGTGEQFF.

The rearrangement links TRBV7-8 to TRBJ1-5; TRBD1 matches 8 bases. Germline loops: CDR1 SGHVS, CDR2 FQNEAQ. The V and J ends lost 1 base and 3 bases, in that order; junction bases with no gene match: 8. This CDR3 comprises 17 residues. In DNA form, the CDR3 reads TGTGCCAGCAGCTTAGGGGTACCGGGACAGGTCAATCAGCCCCAGCATTTT. It yields the protein CASSLGVPGQVNQPQHF.

This clonotype was seen a handful of times. The chain carries TRBV6-5 and TRBJ1-5; 7 nucleotides align to TRBD1. CDR1 MNHEY and CDR2 SVGAGI come from the germline V gene. The CDR3 totals 16 residues. V was pared by 0 bases and J by 3 bases, with 5 bases of the junction left unmatched. For the CDR3, the DNA is TGTGCCAGCAGTTACTCGTGGACAGGTTCCAATCAGCCCCAGCATTTT. Protein product: CASSYSWTGSNQPQHF.

A few counts support this clonotype. V usage is TRBV5-1 and J usage is TRBJ1-2, with D possibly being TRBD1 (6 bases). CDR1 and CDR2 from the germline V gene are SGHRS and YFSETQ. V was cut by 1 base and J by 5 bases, with 18 bases left in between. The CDR3 runs to 16 residues. The CDR3 nucleotides are TGCGCCAGCAGCTTGACTCTGGGGGCGTTAGGATATGGCTACACCTTC. Protein sequence: CASSLTLGALGYGYTF. Together with reference TRBV5-1 and TRBJ1-2, the CDR3 gives the full variable domain: KAGVTQTPRYLIKTRGQQVTLSCSPISGHRSVSWYQQTPGQGLQFLFEYFSETQRNKGNFPGRFSGRQFSNSRSEMNVSTLELGDSALYLCASSLTLGALGYGYTFGSGTRLTVV.

The sample holds a few counts of this clonotype. The V call is TRBV13, the J call TRBJ2-7; 14 nucleotides line up with TRBD2. This CDR3 has 15 amino acids. V dropped 5 bases and J dropped 4; count of bases not matched to a gene: 4. Germline loops: CDR1 PRHDT, CDR2 FYEKMQ (reference sequence). The CDR3 bases are TGTGCCAGCAGCGAAAGACTAGCGGGAGGGTACGAGCAGTACTTC. Encoded protein: CASSERLAGGYEQYF.